Described below is a single T cell receptor beta chain sequence and its context. No antigen is known for it. Likely shared infections and vaccines: all three twin pairs were reared together. This specimen comes from a study of identical twins' blood T cells. Study summary: Six alpha and about 6 beta libraries together yielded 50 million to 65 million reads. Study-wide points: Even for out-of-frame TCRbeta, twins reportedly shared V gene usage much more than unrelated donors.

Original methodology: Each library had about 2 to 4 million CDR3 reads and about 90,000 to nearly 550,000 clonotypes. TCRdb reanalysed the 5' RACE reads using MiXCR and keeps one entry per CDR3 protein. The V and J calls here are based on TCRdb, not the publication. The sample records 300,000 to 450,000 distinct CDR3 sequences, 28% being singletons. V was trimmed by 0 bases and J by 5 bases, leaving 12 bases between them. The CDR3 totals 15 residues. Germline CDR1 reads SGDLS; CDR2 reads YYNGEE. The sample consisted of PBMCs. The source of this sequence is a woman aged 18 to 49 in good health. V and J are TRBV9 and TRBJ2-1; D may be TRBD1 (6 bases). CDR3 nucleotides: TGTGCCAGCAGCGTAGGAGGAACAGGGCACAATGAGCAGTTCTTC. This gives the protein CASSVGGTGHNEQFF.